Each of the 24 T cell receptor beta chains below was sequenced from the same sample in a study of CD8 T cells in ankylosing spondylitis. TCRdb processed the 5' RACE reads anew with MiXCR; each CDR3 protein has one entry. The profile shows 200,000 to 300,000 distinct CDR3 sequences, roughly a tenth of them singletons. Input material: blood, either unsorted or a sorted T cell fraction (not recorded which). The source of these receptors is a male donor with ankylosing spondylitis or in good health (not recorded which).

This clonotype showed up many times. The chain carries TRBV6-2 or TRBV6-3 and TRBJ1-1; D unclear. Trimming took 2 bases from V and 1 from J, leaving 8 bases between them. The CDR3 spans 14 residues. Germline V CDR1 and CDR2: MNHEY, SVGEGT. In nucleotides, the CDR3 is TGTGCCAGCAGTTACAGGGCGGGGAACACTGAAGCTTTCTTT. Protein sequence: CASSYRAGNTEAFF.

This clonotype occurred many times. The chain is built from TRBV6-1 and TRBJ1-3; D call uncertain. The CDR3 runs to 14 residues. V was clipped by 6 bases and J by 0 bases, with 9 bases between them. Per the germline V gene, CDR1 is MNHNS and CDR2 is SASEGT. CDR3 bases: TGTGCCAGCAGCCCTGACAACTCTGGAAACACCATATATTTT. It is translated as CASSPDNSGNTIYF.

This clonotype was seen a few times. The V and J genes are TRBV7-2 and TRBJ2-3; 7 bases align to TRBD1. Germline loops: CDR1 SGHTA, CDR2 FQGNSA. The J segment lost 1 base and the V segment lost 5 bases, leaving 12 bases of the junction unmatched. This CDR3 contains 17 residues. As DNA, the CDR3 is TGTGCCAGCAGCCCCCGGGACAGTACCTTGGGCACAGATACGCAGTATTTT. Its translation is CASSPRDSTLGTDTQYF.

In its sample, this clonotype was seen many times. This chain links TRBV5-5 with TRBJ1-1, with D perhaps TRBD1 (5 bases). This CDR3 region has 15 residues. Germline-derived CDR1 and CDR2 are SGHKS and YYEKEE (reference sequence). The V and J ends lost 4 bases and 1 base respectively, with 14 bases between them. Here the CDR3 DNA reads TGTGCCAGCAGCATTTGGGCAGGGACGAACACTGAAGCTTTCTTT. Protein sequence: CASSIWAGTNTEAFF.

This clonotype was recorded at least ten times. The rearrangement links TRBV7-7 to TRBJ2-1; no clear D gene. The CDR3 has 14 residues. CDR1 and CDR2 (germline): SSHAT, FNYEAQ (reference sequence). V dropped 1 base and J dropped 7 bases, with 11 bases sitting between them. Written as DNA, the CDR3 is TGTGCCAGCAGCTTAGGCGCAGGTGGGAATGAGCAGTTCTTC. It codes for CASSLGAGGNEQFF.

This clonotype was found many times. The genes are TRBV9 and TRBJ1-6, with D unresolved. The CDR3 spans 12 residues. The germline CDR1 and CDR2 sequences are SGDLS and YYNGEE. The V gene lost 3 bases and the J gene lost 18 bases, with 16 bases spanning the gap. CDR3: CASSGPDGINHF. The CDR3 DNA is TGTGCCAGCAGCGGACCGGACGGTATAAACCACTTT. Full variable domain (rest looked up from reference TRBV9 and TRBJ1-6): DSGVTQTPKHLITATGQRVTLRCSPRSGDLSVYWYQQSLDQGLQFLIQYYNGEERAKGNILERFSAQQFPDLHSELNLSSLELGDSALYFCASSGPDGINHFGNGTRLTVT.

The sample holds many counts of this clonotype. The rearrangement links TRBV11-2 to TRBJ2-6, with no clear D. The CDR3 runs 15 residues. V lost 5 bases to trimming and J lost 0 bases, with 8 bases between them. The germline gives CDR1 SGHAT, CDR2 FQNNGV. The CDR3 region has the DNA TGTGCCAGCAGCCTCGGTATCTCTGGGGCCAACGTCCTGACTTTC. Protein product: CASSLGISGANVLTF. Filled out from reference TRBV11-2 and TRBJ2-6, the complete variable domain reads EAGVAQSPRYKIIEKRQSVAFWCNPISGHATLYWYQQILGQGPKLLIQFQNNGVVDDSQLPKDRFSAERLKGVDSTLKIQPAKLEDSAVYLCASSLGISGANVLTFGAGSRLTVL.

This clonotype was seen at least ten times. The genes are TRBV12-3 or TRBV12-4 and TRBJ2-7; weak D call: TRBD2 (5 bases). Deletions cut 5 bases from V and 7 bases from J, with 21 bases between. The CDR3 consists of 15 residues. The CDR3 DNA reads TGTGCCAGCAGTCGCGCCTTGGAGGCCTCCCAAGAGCAGTACTTC. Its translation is CASSRALEASQEQYF.

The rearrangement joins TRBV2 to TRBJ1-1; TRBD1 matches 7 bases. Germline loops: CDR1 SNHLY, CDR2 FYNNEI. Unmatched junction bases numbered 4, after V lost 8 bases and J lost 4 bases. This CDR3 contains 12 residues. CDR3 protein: CASPGDSTEAFF. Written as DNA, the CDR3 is TGTGCCAGCCCCGGGGACAGCACTGAAGCTTTCTTT.

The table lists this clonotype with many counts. The CDR3 nucleotides are TGTGCCAGCAGCCAAGGCGCCCATAAAAACATTCAGTACTTC. It translates to CASSQGAHKNIQYF. The gene calls are TRBV3-1 and TRBJ2-4; D call uncertain. Germline assignment: CDR1 LGHDT and CDR2 YNNKEL (reference sequence). V lost 1 base, J lost 4 bases, and 8 bases lay in between. The CDR3 contains 14 residues.

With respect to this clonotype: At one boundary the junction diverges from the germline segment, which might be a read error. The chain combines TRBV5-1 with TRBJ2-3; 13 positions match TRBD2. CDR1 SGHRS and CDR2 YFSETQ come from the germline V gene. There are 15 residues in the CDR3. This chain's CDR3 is CTSSLGLAGPDTQYF. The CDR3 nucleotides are TGCACCAGCAGCTTGGGACTAGCGGGGCCAGATACGCAGTATTTT. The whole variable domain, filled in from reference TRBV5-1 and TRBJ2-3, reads KAGVTQTPRYLIKTRGQQVTLSCSPISGHRSVSWYQQTPGQGLQFLFEYFSETQRNKGNFPGRFSGRQFSNSRSEMNVSTLELGDSALYLCTSSLGLAGPDTQYFGPGTRLTVL.

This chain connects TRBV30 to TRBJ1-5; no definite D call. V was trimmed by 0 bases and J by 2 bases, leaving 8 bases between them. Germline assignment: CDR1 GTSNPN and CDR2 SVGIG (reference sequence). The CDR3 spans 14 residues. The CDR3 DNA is TGTGCCTGGAGTGTACTCGAGGGCAATCAGCCCCAGCATTTT. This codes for CAWSVLEGNQPQHF.

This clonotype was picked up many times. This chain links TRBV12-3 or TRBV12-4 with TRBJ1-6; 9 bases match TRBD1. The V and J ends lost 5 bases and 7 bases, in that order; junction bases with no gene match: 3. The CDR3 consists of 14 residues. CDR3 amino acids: CASSLTGGNSPLHF. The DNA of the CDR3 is TGTGCCAGCAGTCTGACAGGGGGGAATTCACCCCTCCACTTT.

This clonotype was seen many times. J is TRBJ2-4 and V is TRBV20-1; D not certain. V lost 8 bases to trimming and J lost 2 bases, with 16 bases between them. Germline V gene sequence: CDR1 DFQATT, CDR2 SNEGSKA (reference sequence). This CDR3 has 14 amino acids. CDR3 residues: CSSPSGGTKNIQYF. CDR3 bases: TGCAGTTCGCCTTCGGGCGGTACCAAAAACATTCAGTACTTC.

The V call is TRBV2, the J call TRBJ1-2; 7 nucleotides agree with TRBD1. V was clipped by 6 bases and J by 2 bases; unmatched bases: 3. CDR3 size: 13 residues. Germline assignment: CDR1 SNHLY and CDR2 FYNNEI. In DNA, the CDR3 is TGTGCCAGCAGCGACAGGGTGAACTATGGCTACACCTTC. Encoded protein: CASSDRVNYGYTF.

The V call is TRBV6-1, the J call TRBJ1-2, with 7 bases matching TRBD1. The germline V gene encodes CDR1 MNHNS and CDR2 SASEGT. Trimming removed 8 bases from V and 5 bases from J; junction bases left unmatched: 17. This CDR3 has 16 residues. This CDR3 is CASRMGGQISGYGYTF. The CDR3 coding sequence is TGTGCCAGCCGGATGGGGGGACAGATCTCTGGGTATGGCTACACCTTC.

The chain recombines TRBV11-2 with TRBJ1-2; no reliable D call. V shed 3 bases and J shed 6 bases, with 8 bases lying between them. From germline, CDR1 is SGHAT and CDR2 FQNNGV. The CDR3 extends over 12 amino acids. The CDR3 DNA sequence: TGTGCCAGCAGCTTTGGTGAGGATGGCTACACCTTC. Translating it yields CASSFGEDGYTF.

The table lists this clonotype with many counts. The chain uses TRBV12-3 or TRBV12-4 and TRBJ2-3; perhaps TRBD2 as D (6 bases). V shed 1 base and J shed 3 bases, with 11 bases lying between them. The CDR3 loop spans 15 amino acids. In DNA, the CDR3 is TGTGCCAGCAGTTTAGTGCGGGATCGAACAGATACGCAGTATTTT. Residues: CASSLVRDRTDTQYF.

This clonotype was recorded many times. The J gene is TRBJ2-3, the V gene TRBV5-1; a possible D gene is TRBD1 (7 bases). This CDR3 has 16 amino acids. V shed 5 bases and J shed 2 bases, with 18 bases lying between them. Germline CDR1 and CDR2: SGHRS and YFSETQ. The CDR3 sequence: CASREASGGPTDTQYF. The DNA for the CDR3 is TGCGCCAGCAGAGAGGCGTCAGGGGGGCCCACAGATACGCAGTATTTT. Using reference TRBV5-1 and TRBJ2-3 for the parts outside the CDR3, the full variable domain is KAGVTQTPRYLIKTRGQQVTLSCSPISGHRSVSWYQQTPGQGLQFLFEYFSETQRNKGNFPGRFSGRQFSNSRSEMNVSTLELGDSALYLCASREASGGPTDTQYFGPGTRLTVL.

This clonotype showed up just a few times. Here the CDR3 reads CASSSSTPYNEQFF. The CDR3 nucleotides read TGTGCCAGCAGCTCCTCAACCCCCTACAATGAGCAGTTCTTC. The J gene is TRBJ2-1, the V gene TRBV7-9; D not resolved. The CDR3 runs to 14 residues. CDR1 and CDR2 from the germline V gene are SEHNR and FQNEAQ (reference sequence). Trimming shortened V by 4 bases and J by 2 bases, and 9 bases separated the two germline ends.

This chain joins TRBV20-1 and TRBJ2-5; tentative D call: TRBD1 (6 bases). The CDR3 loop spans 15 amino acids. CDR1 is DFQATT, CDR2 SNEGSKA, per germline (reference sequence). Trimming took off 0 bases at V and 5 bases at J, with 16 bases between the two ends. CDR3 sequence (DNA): TGCAGTGCTAGAGACATTAACAGGGAATTTGAGACCCAGTACTTC. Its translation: CSARDINREFETQYF.

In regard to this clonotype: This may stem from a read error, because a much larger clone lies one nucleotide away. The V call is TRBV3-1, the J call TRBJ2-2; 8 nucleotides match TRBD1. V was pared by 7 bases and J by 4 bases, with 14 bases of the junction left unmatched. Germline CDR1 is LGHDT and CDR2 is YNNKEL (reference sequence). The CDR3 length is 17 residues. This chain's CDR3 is CASTRPTQGAATGELFF. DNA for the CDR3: TGTGCCAGCACCCGACCGACCCAGGGGGCTGCCACCGGGGAGCTGTTTTTT.

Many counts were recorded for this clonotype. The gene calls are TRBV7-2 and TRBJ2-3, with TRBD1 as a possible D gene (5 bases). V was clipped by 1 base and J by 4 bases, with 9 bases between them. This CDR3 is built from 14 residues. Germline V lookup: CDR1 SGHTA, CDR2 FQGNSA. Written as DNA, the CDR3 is TGTGCCAGCAGCTTAGGGGCAGGGCCAGATACGCAGTATTTT. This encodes CASSLGAGPDTQYF.

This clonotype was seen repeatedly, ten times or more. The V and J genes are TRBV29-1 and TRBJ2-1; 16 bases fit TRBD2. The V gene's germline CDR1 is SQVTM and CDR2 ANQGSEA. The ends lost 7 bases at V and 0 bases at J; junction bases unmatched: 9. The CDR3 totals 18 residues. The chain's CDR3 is CSGLGTSGRGISYNEQFF. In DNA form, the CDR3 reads TGCAGCGGCCTAGGGACTAGCGGGAGGGGGATCTCCTACAATGAGCAGTTCTTC.